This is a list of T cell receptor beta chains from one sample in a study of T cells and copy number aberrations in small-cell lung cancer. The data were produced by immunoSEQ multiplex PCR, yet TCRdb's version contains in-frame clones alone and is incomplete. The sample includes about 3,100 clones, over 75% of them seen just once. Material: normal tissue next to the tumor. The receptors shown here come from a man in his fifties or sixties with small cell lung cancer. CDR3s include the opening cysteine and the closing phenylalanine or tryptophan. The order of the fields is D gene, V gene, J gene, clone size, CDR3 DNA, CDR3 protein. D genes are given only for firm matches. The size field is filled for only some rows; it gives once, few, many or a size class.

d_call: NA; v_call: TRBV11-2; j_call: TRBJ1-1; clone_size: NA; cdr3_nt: TGTGCCAGCAGCTTATCAAGCGCGGGCACTGAAGCTTTCTTT; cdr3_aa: CASSLSSAGTEAFF
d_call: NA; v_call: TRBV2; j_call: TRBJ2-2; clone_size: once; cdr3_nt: TGTGCCAGCAGTGAGGCCTCAAGCGGGGAGCTGTTTTTT; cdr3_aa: CASSEASSGELFF
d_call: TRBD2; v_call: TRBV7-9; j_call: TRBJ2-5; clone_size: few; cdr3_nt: TGTGCCAGCAGCTTGGACCAAAGCGGGGCCTTCCGAGAGACCCAGTACTTC; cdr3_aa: CASSLDQSGAFRETQYF
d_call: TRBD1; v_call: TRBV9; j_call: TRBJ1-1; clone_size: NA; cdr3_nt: TGTGCCAGCAGCAGGACAGGGAACACTGAAGCTTTCTTT; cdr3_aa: CASSRTGNTEAFF
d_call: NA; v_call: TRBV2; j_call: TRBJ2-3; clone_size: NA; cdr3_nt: TGTGCCAGCGGCCCCCCGGTGGGTACGCAGTATTTT; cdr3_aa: CASGPPVGTQYF
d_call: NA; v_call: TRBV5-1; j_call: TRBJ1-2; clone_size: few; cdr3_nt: TGCGCCAGCAGCTTGGATTTGTCCGGGGCTCTCGTTTATGGCTACACCTTC; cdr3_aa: CASSLDLSGALVYGYTF
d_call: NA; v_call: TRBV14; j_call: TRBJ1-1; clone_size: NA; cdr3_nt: TGTGCCAGCAGGCCTCAAGAGGGCCCGAACACTGAAGCTTTCTTT; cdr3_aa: CASRPQEGPNTEAFF
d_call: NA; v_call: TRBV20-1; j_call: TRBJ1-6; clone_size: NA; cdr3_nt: TGCAGTGCTGGGGACGCCCGTCCCCTCCACTTT; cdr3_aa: CSAGDARPLHF
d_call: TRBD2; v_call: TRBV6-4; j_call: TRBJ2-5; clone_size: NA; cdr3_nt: TGTGCCAGCAGTCCTAGCGGGGTGAGAGACGAGACCCAGTACTTC; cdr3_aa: CASSPSGVRDETQYF
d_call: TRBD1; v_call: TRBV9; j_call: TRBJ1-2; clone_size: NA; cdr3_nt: TGTGCCAGCTCCGGACAGGGTACAAGGAGGGATGGCTACACCTTC; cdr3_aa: CASSGQGTRRDGYTF
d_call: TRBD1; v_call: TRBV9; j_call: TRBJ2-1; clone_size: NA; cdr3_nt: TGTGCCAGCAGCGTAGGTCCAGGGGGTGAGCAGTTCTTC; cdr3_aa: CASSVGPGGEQFF
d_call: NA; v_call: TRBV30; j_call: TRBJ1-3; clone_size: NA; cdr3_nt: TGTGCCTTCGTCGTGGGGGGATTATCTGGAAACACCATATATTTT; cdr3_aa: CAFVVGGLSGNTIYF
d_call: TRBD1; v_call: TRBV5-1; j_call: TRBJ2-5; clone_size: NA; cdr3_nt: TGCGCCAGCAGCCGGTTTAACATGGGACAGGCTCGAGAGACCCAGTACTTC; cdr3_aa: CASSRFNMGQARETQYF
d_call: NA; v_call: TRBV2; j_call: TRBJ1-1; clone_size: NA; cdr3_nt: TGTGCCAGCAGTCGCACAGAGAACACTGAAGCTTTCTTT; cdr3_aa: CASSRTENTEAFF
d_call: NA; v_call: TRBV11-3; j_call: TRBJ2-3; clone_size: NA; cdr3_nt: TGTGCCAGCAGCCGACAATCCGATACGCAGTATTTT; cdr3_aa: CASSRQSDTQYF
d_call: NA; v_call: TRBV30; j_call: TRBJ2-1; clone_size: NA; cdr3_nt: TGTGCCTGGCAACAGAGCTACAATGAGCAGTTCTTC; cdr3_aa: CAWQQSYNEQFF
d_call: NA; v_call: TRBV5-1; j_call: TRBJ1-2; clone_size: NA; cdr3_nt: TGCGCCAGCAGCTTGGATTTGTCCGGGGCTCTCATTTATGGCTACACCTTC; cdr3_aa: CASSLDLSGALIYGYTF
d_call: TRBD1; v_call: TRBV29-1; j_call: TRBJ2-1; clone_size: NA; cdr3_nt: TGCAGCGTCCTGGGGGGGACAGGGCGGGAAGGGGGTGAGCAGTTCTTC; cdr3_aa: CSVLGGTGREGGEQFF
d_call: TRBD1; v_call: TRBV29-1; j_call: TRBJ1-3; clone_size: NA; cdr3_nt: TGCAGCGTTATGACAGGGGTGTCCTCTGGAAACACCATATATTTT; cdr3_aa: CSVMTGVSSGNTIYF
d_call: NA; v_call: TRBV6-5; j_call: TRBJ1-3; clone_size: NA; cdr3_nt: TGTGCCAGCAGTCGCGGGGGGACGACTGGAAACACCATATATTTT; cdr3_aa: CASSRGGTTGNTIYF
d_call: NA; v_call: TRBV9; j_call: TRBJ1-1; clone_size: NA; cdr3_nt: TGTGCCTCCGGGGGGATAGGGCCTGAAGCTTTCTTT; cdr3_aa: CASGGIGPEAFF
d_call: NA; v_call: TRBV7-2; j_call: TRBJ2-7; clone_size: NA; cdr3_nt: TGTGCCAGCAGCCCGTCCTCTGTTCACGAGCAGTACTTC; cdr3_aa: CASSPSSVHEQYF
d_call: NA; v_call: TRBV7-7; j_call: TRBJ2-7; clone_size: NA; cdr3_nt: TGTGCTAGCAGCTTGAGTGAGGCGGGCGAGCAGTACTTC; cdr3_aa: CASSLSEAGEQYF
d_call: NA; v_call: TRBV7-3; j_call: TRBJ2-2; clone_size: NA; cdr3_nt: TGTGCCAGCAGCTTAACGCTGATAAGGGGTGTCGGGGAGCTGTTTTTT; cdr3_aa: CASSLTLIRGVGELFF
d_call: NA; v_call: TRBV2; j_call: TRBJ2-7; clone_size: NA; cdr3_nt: TGTGCCAGCATAGACCCCCAGGGCTACGAGCAGTACTTC; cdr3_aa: CASIDPQGYEQYF
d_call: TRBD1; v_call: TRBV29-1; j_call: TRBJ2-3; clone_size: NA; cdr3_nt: TGCAGCGTTGAAGTTCGGGACAGGGGCACAGATACGCAGTATTTT; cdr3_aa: CSVEVRDRGTDTQYF
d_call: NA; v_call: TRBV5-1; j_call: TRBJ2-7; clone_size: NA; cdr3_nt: TGCGCCAGCAGCTTGGGTACTCGACTGGGGGCCTACGAGCAGTACTTC; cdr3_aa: CASSLGTRLGAYEQYF
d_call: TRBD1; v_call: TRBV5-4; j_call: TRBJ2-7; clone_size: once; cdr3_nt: TGTGCCAGCAGCTGGGGGACAGGGTCCGTCGAGCAGTACTTC; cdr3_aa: CASSWGTGSVEQYF
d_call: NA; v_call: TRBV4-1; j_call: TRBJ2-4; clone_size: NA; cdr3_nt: TGCGCCAGCAGCCAAGACTCAGGGTTGGACAAAAACATTCAGTACTTC; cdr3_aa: CASSQDSGLDKNIQYF
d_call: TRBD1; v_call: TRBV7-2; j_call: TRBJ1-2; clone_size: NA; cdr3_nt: TGTGCCAGCAGCTTCTTAGACAGGGACGGCTACACCTTC; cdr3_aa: CASSFLDRDGYTF
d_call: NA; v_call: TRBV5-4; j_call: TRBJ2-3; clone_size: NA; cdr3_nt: TGTGCCAGCAGCTTGATTGGCGAAGACACAGATACGCAGTATTTT; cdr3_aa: CASSLIGEDTDTQYF
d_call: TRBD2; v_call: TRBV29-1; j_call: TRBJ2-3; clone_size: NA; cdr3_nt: TGCAGCGGCGGGACTAGCGTCGCAGATACGCAGTATTTT; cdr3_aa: CSGGTSVADTQYF
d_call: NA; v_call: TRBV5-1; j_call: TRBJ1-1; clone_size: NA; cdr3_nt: TGCGCCAGCAGCCCAGGACAAGAACTAATGAACACTGAAGCTTTCTTT; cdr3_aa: CASSPGQELMNTEAFF
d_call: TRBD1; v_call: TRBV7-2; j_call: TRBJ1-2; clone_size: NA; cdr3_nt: TGTGCCAGCAGCTTACGGGGACAGGGTGACGGCTACACCTTC; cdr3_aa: CASSLRGQGDGYTF
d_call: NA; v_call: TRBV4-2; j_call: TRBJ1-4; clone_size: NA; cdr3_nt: TGTGCCAGCAGCCAACCGGGCCAGGCCAGTGAAAAACTGTTTTTT; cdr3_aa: CASSQPGQASEKLFF
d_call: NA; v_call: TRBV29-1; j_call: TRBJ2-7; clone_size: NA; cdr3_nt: TGCAGCGTTGTATCGGACAGCCCCTACGAGCAGTACTTC; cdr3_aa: CSVVSDSPYEQYF
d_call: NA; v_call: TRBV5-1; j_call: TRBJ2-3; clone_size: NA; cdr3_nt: TGCGCCAGCAGGGGGTCGGACGAGGATACGCAGTATTTT; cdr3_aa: CASRGSDEDTQYF
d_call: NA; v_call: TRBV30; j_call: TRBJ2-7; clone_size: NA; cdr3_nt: TGTGCCTGGATTCGGAAGGGTGGGACCTACGAGCAGTACTTC; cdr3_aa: CAWIRKGGTYEQYF
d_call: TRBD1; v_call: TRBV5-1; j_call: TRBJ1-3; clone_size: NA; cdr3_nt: TGCGCCAGCAGCCGCAGGGGGACAGCCGGCTCTGGAAACACCATATATTTT; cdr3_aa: CASSRRGTAGSGNTIYF
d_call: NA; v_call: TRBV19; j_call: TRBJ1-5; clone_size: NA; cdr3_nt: TGTGCCAGTAGTATTGACAGGCGACTCCTGAATCAGCCCCAGCATTTT; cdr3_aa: CASSIDRRLLNQPQHF
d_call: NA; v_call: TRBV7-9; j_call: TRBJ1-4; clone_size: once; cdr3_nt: TGTGCCAGCAGCTCCACTCGGGAGGAAAAACTGTTTTTT; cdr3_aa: CASSSTREEKLFF
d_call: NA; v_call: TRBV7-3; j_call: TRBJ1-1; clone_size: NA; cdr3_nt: TGTGCCAGCAGTAAGGGTTGGGGAACTGAAGCTTTCTTT; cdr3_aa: CASSKGWGTEAFF